This T cell receptor (beta chain) was recorded in a study of blood T cells in healthy people across ages. Looking at the study overall: Using template switching, researchers captured about one barcoded beta molecule for each two T cells.

Overall study results and limits: Long-lived donors exceeded aged donors in naive CD4+ cells and diversity. Underestimates were what the diversity estimates from one million T cells were considered to be.

This clonotype was recorded a few times. Its specificity is unknown. V lost 2 bases, J lost 7 bases, and 13 bases lay in between. Per the germline V gene, CDR1 is SGHRS and CDR2 is YFSETQ. This CDR3 comprises 14 residues. Together with a sample-barcoded 5' primer, a J-beta primer mix was included in a second PCR lasting roughly 6 to 12 cycles. MiXCR was run by TCRdb on the 5' RACE reads, yielding one entry per CDR3 protein. The sample lists about 1.6 million distinct CDR3 sequences, about 31% occurring once. The chain recombines TRBV5-1 with TRBJ2-1; no definite D call. Sequencing used blood. The source is a woman in her 30s in good health. The CDR3 DNA is TGCGCCAGCAGCTTTAGGGCCCTTGGGAATGAGCAGTTCTTC. Translated: CASSFRALGNEQFF. Supplemented by reference TRBV5-1 and TRBJ2-1, the full variable domain reads KAGVTQTPRYLIKTRGQQVTLSCSPISGHRSVSWYQQTPGQGLQFLFEYFSETQRNKGNFPGRFSGRQFSNSRSEMNVSTLELGDSALYLCASSFRALGNEQFFGPGTRLTVL.